This TCR beta chain was observed in a study of blood T cell repertoires in COVID-19. For the study at large: The study drew acute and convalescent COVID-19 samples from the United States, Italy and Spain. Sources were T cells, B-cell-depleted T cells, or PBMCs; the material itself was cDNA or gDNA.

A Seattle source enrolled patients during active infection and followed them longitudinally. Original handling: Amplification of reference gene primers provided the estimated nucleated cell counts. TCRdb's table, derived via immunoSEQ multiplex PCR, lists solely in-frame clones and lacks some. V, J and clone size derive from that table, while D and trimming were established from the DNA sequence. The table lists more than 95,000 clones, around 80% of them singletons, with 17% in the top ten. Germline V gives CDR1 LNHDA, CDR2 SQIVND (reference sequence). The CDR3 extends over 15 amino acids. Trimming removed 4 bases from V and 2 bases from J; junction bases left unmatched: 4.

This rearrangement joins TRBV19 to TRBJ1-3, with 8 bases aligning to TRBD1. The sequence derives from a man in his thirties or forties with COVID-19, enrolled during active disease. The sequenced sample consisted of peripheral blood. CDR3 sequence (DNA): TGTGCCAGTAGTACCCCACAGGGGGCTGGAAACACCATATATTTT. Protein: CASSTPQGAGNTIYF.